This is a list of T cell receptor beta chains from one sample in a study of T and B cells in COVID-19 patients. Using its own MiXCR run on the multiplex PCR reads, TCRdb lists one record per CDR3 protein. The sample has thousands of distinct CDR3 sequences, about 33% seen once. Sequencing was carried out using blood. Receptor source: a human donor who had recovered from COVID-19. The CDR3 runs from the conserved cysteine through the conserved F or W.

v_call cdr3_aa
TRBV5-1 CASSSIGVEADTQYF
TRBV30 CAGTVRANTEAFF
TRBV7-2 CASSSPGRNEKLFF
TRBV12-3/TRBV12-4 CASSLGRRGSNTEAFF
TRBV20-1 CSAGQAEETQYF
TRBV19 CASRSGVGDTGELFF
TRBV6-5 CASSYGGQQETQYF
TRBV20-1 CSARDWTRGRTDTQYF
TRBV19 CASSIPRDRGRRETQYF
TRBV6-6 CASSYRLGEKLFF
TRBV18 CASSPRVGDTQYF
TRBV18 CASSPAGGGRLNEQYF
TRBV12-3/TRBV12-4 CATGQGSHEQYF
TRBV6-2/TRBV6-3 CASRRTSGNIDTQYF
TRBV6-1 CASNPTRALYNEQFF
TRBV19 CASKEAGANVLTF
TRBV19 CASTTAGASGGYTF
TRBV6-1 CASSKGEGSYNEQFF
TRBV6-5 CASKGLAGGVEQYF
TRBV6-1 CASRRTKTQGVGTNEKLFF
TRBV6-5 CASTKDTGSNEKLFF
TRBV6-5 CASSSLGNTNQPQHF
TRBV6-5 CASSYWGGGSTDTQYF
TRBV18 CASSPGLGHTEAFF
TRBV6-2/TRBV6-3 CASDKRAGFGYEQYF
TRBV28 CASSLSIAGGRETQYF
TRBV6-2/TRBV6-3 CASSYGAEGNQPQHF
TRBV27 CASSLWQGTYNEQFF
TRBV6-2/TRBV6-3 CASSSPGLGGNEQFF
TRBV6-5 CASGRQAIYEQYF
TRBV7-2 CASSLTGYNEQFF
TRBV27 CASSLWGPKTTDTQYF
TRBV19 CASSIIGIRNEQFF
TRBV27 CASSLVGGRAYEQYF
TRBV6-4 CASTPDPGGTGELFF
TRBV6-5 CASTLSGGGYGYTF
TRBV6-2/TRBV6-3 CASRRAARGNQPQHF
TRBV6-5 CASSYNRNTEAFF
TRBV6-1 CASYRGTGGSYEQYF
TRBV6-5 CASSWTEPGNTIYF
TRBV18 CASTPGTGGDEQYF
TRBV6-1 CASTVDGSGANVLTF
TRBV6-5 CASSATLNTEAFF
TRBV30 CAWSGEGPQHF
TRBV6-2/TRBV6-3 CASSYSIGPQETQYF